This entry lists 13 T cell receptor beta chains sequenced from one sample in a study of shared clonotypes between healthy human individuals. The assay was immunoSEQ multiplex PCR, and TCRdb's table has in-frame clones only and misses some. The repertoire has approximately 980,000 clones, approximately 80% of them found once; the top ten carry roughly 1.5%. Sequences were obtained from memory CD4+ T cells sorted from blood. Indicated subset: CD45RA-negative fraction. These receptors all stem from a man between 18 and 29 years old in good health.

This clone was counted many times. This chain uses TRBV7-2 with TRBJ1-4; 7 bases fit TRBD1. The CDR3 spans 15 residues. Looked up from germline, CDR1 is SGHTA and CDR2 is FQGNSA. J gave up 3 bases and V 5 bases, and 6 bases lay outside the gene matches. The CDR3 region is CASSLRDSPNEKLFF. In DNA, the CDR3 is TGTGCCAGCAGCCTGCGGGACAGCCCTAATGAAAAACTGTTTTTT. The full variable domain, completed using reference TRBV7-2 and TRBJ1-4, is GAGVSQSPSNKVTEKGKDVELRCDPISGHTALYWYRQSLGQGLEFLIYFQGNSAPDKSGLPSDRFSAERTGGSVSTLTIQRTQQEDSAVYLCASSLRDSPNEKLFFGSGTQLSVL.

Of note for this clone: The same CDR3 also results from other DNA sequences found in this sample. This chain connects TRBV19 to TRBJ1-2; 8 bases are shared with TRBD1. Germline-derived CDR1 and CDR2 are LNHDA and SQIVND (reference sequence). This CDR3 has 13 amino acids. J was trimmed by 7 bases and V by 6 bases; bases with no gene match: 7. Here the CDR3 DNA reads TGTGCCAGTAGCGACAGGGGAAGACGTGGCTACACCTTC. Its translation is CASSDRGRRGYTF.

The chain carries TRBV10-2 and TRBJ2-7, with D tentatively TRBD1 (6 bases). This CDR3 spans 13 amino acids. CDR1 WSHSY and CDR2 SAAADI come from the germline V gene. Deletions cut 2 bases from V and 2 bases from J, with 7 bases between. The chain's CDR3 is CASSEGGPYEQYF. CDR3 nucleotide sequence: TGCGCCAGCAGTGAGGGGGGCCCCTACGAGCAGTACTTC.

The chain is built from TRBV28 and TRBJ1-2; 9 nucleotides line up with TRBD1. Losses at the gene ends were 5 bases for V and 5 bases for J; bases not matched to a gene: 9. This CDR3 has 15 amino acids. The germline CDR1 and CDR2 sequences are MDHEN and SYDVKM. The CDR3 protein is CASSPYGQGWYGYTF. The CDR3 nucleotides read TGTGCCAGCAGTCCATACGGACAGGGGTGGTATGGCTACACCTTC.

The chain couples TRBV27 to TRBJ1-2, with TRBD1 matching over 8 bases. V gave up 5 bases and J gave up 2 bases; unmatched junction bases: 7. The germline gives CDR1 MNHEY, CDR2 SMNVEV (reference sequence). This CDR3 is 15 amino acids long. The CDR3 loop reads CASSEQGDRNYGYTF. In nucleotides, the CDR3 is TGTGCCAGCAGTGAACAGGGGGATAGGAACTATGGCTACACCTTC.

The sample holds a few counts of this clone. This chain connects TRBV7-2 to TRBJ2-2, with 7 bases lining up with TRBD1. The CDR3 has 15 amino acids. After removal of 5 bases from V and 1 base from J, the junction contained 4 bases not matched to a gene. Germline V gives CDR1 SGHTA, CDR2 FQGNSA. DNA of the CDR3: TGTGCCAGCAGCACCAGACAGGGGAACACCGGGGAGCTGTTTTTT. This encodes CASSTRQGNTGELFF.

In its sample, this clone was seen a few times. The gene calls are TRBV4-1 and TRBJ2-1; TRBD1 aligns across 7 bases. The V segment lost 0 bases and the J segment 1 base; nucleotides outside the gene matches: 6. Per germline, CDR1 MGHRA and CDR2 YSYEKL. The CDR3 is 17 residues long. CDR3 loop: CASSQDEGGFSYNEQFF. In DNA form, the CDR3 reads TGCGCCAGCAGCCAAGACGAAGGGGGCTTTTCCTACAATGAGCAGTTCTTC.

J is TRBJ2-5 and V is TRBV25-1; the D gene could be TRBD1 or TRBD2 (5 bases each). The germline gives CDR1 MGHDK, CDR2 SYGVNS. This CDR3 region has 15 residues. Deletions cut 3 bases from V and 2 bases from J, with 13 bases between. CDR3 coding DNA: TGTGCCAGCAGTGACCCCCGGTGGGGGCAAGAGACCCAGTACTTC. Translating it yields CASSDPRWGQETQYF.

V and J are TRBV9 and TRBJ2-1, with 7 bases identical to TRBD2. Trimming at V came to 2 bases and at J to 3 bases, leaving 5 bases not matched to a gene. CDR3 length equals 15 residues. Germline V gene data show CDR1 as SGDLS and CDR2 as YYNGEE. CDR3: CASSVLQRGYNEQFF. In DNA form, the CDR3 reads TGTGCCAGCAGCGTCTTACAGCGGGGCTACAATGAGCAGTTCTTC.

This chain connects TRBV10-1 to TRBJ2-5, with 8 bases lining up with TRBD2. The CDR3 totals 14 residues. The V and J ends lost 6 bases and 4 bases, in that order; junction bases with no gene match: 7. Germline assignment: CDR1 WNHNN and CDR2 SYGVQD (reference sequence). The CDR3 region is CASSSGTSGETQYF. In nucleotides, the CDR3 is TGCGCCAGCAGCTCCGGGACTAGTGGAGAGACCCAGTACTTC.

V is TRBV27 and J is TRBJ2-7; D is unresolved. The CDR3 spans 16 residues. V was pared by 3 bases and J by 7 bases, with 22 bases between. Looked up from germline, CDR1 is MNHEY and CDR2 is SMNVEV (reference sequence). CDR3 coding DNA: TGTGCCAGCAGTTTTTCCGCCCGTCCTTCCCTTCTGGAGCAGTACTTC. It is translated as CASSFSARPSLLEQYF.

This clone has only one observation. The same CDR3 can be traced to other DNA sequences in this sample. The genes are TRBV20-1 and TRBJ2-7; D call uncertain. CDR3 length equals 10 residues. Trimming stripped 5 bases from V and 3 bases from J, with 5 bases between. Germline loops: CDR1 DFQATT, CDR2 SNEGSKA (reference sequence). The CDR3 spells CSALNYEQYF. In DNA form, the CDR3 reads TGCAGTGCTTTAAACTACGAGCAGTACTTC.

This clone was counted a few times. The chain employs TRBV4-1 and TRBJ1-4; 7 positions agree with TRBD1. The CDR3 length is 16 residues. Germline lookup yields CDR1 MGHRA and CDR2 YSYEKL. Trimming cost V 2 bases and J 2 bases; bases outside gene matches: 5. The CDR3 DNA sequence: TGCGCCAGCAGCCAATTAAGGGGGCAGACTAATGAAAAACTGTTTTTT. Translation gives CASSQLRGQTNEKLFF.